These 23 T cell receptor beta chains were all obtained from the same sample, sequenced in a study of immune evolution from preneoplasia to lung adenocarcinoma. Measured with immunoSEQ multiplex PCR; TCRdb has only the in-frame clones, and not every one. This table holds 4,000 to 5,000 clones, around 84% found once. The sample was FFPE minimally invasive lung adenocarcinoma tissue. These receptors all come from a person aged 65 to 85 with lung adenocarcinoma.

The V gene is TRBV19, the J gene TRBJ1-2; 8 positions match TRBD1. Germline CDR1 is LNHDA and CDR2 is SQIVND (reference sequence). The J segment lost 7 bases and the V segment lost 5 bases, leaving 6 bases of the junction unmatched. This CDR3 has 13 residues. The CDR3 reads CASSLTGDGGYTF. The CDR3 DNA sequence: TGTGCCAGTAGTTTGACAGGGGATGGTGGCTACACCTTC.

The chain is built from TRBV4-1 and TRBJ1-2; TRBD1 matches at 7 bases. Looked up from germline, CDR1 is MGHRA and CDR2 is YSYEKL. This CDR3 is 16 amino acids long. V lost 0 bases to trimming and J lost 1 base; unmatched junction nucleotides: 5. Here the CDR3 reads CASSQDQYRGNYGYTF. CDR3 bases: TGCGCCAGCAGCCAAGATCAATACAGGGGTAACTATGGCTACACCTTC.

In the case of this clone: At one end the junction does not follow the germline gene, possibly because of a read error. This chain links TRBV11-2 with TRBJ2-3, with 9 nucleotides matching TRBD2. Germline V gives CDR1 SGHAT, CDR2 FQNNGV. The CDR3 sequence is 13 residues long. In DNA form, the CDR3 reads TGTGCCAGCAGCTTAGATCCAGCGGGAGGCTCGAATTTT. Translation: CASSLDPAGGSNF.

For the CDR3, the DNA is TGCAGCGTTACGGGACACCCAAACACTGAAGCTTTCTTT. It translates to CSVTGHPNTEAFF. The chain links TRBV29-1 to TRBJ1-1, with D maybe TRBD1 (6 bases). Per the germline V gene, CDR1 is SQVTM and CDR2 is ANQGSEA. V lost 5 bases and J lost 2, with 12 bases in between. CDR3 length equals 13 residues. Using reference TRBV29-1 and TRBJ1-1 for the parts outside the CDR3, the full variable domain is SAVISQKPSRDICQRGTSLTIQCQVDSQVTMMFWYRQQPGQSLTLIATANQGSEATYESGFVIDKFPISRPNLTFSTLTVSNMSPEDSSIYLCSVTGHPNTEAFFGQGTRLTVV.

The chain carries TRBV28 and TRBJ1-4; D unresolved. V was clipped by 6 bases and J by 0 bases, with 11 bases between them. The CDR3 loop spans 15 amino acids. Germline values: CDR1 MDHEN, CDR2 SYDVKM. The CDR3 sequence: CASRPLLATNEKLFF. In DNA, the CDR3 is TGTGCCAGCAGGCCCCTCCTTGCAACTAATGAAAAACTGTTTTTT.

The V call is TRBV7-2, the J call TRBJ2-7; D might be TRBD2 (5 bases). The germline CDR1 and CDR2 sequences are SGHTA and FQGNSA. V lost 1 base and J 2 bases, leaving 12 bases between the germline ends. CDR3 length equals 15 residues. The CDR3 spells CASSLVASNAYEQYF. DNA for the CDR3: TGTGCCAGCAGCTTAGTAGCGTCAAATGCCTACGAGCAGTACTTC.

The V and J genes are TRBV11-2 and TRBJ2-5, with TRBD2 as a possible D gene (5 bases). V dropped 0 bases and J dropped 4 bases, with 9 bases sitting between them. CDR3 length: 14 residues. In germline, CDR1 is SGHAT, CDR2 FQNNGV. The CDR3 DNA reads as TGTGCCAGCAGCTTAGAAGGTCGGGGAGAGACCCAGTACTTC. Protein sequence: CASSLEGRGETQYF. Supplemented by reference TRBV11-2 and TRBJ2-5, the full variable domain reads EAGVAQSPRYKIIEKRQSVAFWCNPISGHATLYWYQQILGQGPKLLIQFQNNGVVDDSQLPKDRFSAERLKGVDSTLKIQPAKLEDSAVYLCASSLEGRGETQYFGPGTRLLVL.

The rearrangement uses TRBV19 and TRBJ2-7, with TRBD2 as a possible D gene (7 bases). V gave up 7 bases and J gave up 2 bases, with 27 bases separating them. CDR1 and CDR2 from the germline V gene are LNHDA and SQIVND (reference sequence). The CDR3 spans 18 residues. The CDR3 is CASTIGGENQRTTYEQYF. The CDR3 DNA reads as TGTGCCAGTACCATAGGGGGGGAGAACCAGCGAACCACCTACGAGCAGTACTTC.

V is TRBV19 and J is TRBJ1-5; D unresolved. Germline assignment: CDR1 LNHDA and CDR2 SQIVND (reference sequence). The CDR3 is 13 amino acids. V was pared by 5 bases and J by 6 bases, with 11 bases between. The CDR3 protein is CASSSGSSQPQHF. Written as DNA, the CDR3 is TGTGCCAGTAGTTCCGGGTCAAGTCAGCCCCAGCATTTT.

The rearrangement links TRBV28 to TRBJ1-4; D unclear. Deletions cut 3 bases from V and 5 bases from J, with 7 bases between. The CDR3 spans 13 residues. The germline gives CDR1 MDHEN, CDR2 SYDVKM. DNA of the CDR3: TGTGCCAGCAGTTTTCTCGGGAATGAAAAACTGTTTTTT. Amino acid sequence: CASSFLGNEKLFF.

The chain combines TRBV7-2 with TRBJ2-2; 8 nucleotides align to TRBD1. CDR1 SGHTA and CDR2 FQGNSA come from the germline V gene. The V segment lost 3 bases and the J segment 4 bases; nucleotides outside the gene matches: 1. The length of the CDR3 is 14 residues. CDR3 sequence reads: CASSFTGGTGELFF. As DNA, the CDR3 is TGTGCCAGCAGCTTCACAGGGGGCACCGGGGAGCTGTTTTTT. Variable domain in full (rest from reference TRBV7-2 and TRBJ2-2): GAGVSQSPSNKVTEKGKDVELRCDPISGHTALYWYRQSLGQGLEFLIYFQGNSAPDKSGLPSDRFSAERTGGSVSTLTIQRTQQEDSAVYLCASSFTGGTGELFFGEGSRLTVL.

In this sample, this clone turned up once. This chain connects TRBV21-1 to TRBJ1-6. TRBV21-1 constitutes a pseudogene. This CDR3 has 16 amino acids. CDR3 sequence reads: CASSKASPGDNSPLHF. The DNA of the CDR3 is TGTGCCAGCAGCAAAGCCTCACCCGGGGATAATTCACCCCTCCACTTT.

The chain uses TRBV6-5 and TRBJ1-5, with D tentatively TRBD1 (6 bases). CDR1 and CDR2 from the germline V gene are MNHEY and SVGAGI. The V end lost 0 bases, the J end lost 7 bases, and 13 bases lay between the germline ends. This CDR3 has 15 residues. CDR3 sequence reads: CASSYSRGGDQPQHF. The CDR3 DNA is TGTGCCAGCAGTTACTCGAGGGGGGGCGACCAGCCCCAGCATTTT.

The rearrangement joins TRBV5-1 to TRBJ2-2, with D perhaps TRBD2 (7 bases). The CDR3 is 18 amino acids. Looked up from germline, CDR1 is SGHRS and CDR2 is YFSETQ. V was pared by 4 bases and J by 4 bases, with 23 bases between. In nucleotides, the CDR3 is TGCGCCAGCAGCCCAATAATCGGGGGGCCGGGTAGCACCGGGGAGCTGTTTTTT. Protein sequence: CASSPIIGGPGSTGELFF.

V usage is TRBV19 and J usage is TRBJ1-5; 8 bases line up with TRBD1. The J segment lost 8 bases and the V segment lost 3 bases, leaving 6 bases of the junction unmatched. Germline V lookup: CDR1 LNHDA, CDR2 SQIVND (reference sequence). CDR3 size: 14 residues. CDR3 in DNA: TGTGCCAGTAGTATGGGCCAGGGGGCTGAGCCCCAGCATTTT. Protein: CASSMGQGAEPQHF.

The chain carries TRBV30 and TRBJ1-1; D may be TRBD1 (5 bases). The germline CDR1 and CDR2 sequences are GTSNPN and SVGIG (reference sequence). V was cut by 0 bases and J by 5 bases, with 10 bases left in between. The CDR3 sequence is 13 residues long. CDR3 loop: CAWSVFGGTEAFF. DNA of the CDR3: TGTGCCTGGAGTGTTTTTGGGGGTACTGAAGCTTTCTTT.

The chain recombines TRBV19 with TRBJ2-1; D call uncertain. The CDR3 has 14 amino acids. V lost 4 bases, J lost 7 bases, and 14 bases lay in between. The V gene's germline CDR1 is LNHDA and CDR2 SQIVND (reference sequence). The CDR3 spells CASSRGNSPNEQFF. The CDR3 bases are TGTGCCAGTAGTAGAGGAAACTCCCCGAATGAGCAGTTCTTC. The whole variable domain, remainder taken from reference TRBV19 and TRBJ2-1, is DGGITQSPKYLFRKEGQNVTLSCEQNLNHDAMYWYRQDPGQGLRLIYYSQIVNDFQKGDIAEGYSVSREKKESFPLTVTSAQKNPTAFYLCASSRGNSPNEQFFGPGTRLTVL.

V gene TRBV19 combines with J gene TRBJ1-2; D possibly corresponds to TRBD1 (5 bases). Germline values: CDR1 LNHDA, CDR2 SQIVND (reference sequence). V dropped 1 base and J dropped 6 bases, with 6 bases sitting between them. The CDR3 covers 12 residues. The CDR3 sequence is CASSIGGDGYTF. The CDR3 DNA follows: TGTGCCAGTAGTATAGGGGGCGATGGCTACACCTTC.

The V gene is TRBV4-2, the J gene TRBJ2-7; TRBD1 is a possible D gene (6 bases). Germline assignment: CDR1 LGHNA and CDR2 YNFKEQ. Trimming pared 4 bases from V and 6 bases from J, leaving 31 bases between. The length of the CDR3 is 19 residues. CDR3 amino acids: CASSRNTRVDSGKNIEQYF. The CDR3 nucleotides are TGTGCCAGCAGCCGAAATACCCGGGTGGACAGTGGAAAGAACATCGAGCAGTACTTC.

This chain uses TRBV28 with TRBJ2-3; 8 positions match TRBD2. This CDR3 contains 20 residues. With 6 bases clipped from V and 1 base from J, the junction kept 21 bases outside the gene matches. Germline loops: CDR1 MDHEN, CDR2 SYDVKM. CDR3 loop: CASRHRGGRSPGPRTDTQYF. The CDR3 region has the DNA TGTGCCAGCAGGCACCGCGGGGGGCGCTCGCCAGGTCCCCGCACAGATACGCAGTATTTT.

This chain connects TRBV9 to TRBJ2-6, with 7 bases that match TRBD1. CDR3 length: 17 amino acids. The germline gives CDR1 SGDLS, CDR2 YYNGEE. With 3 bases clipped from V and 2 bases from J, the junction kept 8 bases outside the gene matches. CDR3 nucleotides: TGTGCCAGCAGCGGCAGACAGGGAAAAGCTGGGGCCAACGTCCTGACTTTC. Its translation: CASSGRQGKAGANVLTF. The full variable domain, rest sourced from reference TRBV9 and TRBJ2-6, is DSGVTQTPKHLITATGQRVTLRCSPRSGDLSVYWYQQSLDQGLQFLIQYYNGEERAKGNILERFSAQQFPDLHSELNLSSLELGDSALYFCASSGRQGKAGANVLTFGAGSRLTVL.

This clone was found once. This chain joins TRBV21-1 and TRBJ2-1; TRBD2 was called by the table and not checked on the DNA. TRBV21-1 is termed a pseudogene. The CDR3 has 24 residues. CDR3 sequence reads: CASSKNREHPGLAGGCSSYNEQFF. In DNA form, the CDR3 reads TGTGCCAGCAGCAAAAATCGCGAACATCCGGGACTAGCGGGAGGCTGTAGCTCCTACAATGAGCAGTTCTTC.

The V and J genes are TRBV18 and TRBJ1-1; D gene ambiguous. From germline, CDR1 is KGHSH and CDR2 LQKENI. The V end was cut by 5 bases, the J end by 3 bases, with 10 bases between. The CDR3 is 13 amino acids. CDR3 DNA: TGTGCCAGCTCATTATTAGGGTACACTGAAGCTTTCTTT. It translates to CASSLLGYTEAFF.